This T cell receptor beta chain was sequenced during a study of cytotoxic CD8 clonotypes in ibrutinib-treated CLL. About the research overall: After a median roughly twelve months on treatment (6 to 36), response samples were drawn.

TCR beta library input comprised roughly 2 micrograms of genomic DNA from cryopreserved PBMCs. Worth noting for this clone: Its antigen is unidentified.

Clones were sequenced by immunoSEQ multiplex PCR, and TCRdb holds only the in-frame ones, with some missing. The sample has some 200,000 clones, over 65% seen once. The CDR3 contains 13 residues. Trimming stripped 5 bases from V and 8 bases from J, with 12 bases between. The germline CDR1 and CDR2 sequences are SGHDN and FVKESK. Study conclusions and caveats: The study found clonality rose at ibrutinib response, then fell toward baseline at progression.

The chain employs TRBV14 and TRBJ1-4; perhaps TRBD1 as D (5 bases). The sequence came from a human donor with chronic lymphocytic leukemia. The input for sequencing was PBMCs, taken after 12 months of ibrutinib treatment. Here the CDR3 DNA reads TGTGCCAGCAGCGTAACAGGCGGAGAAAAACTGTTTTTT. It translates to CASSVTGGEKLFF.